This T cell receptor (beta chain) was recorded in a study of hypomethylating agent response in myelodysplastic syndrome. Study-level background: Of the myelodysplastic syndrome patients, some ten were male, 2 female.

CDR3 length equals 14 residues. Germline CDR1 is SGHAT and CDR2 is FQNNGV. V was pared by 5 bases and J by 2 bases, with 13 bases between. Only in-frame clones appear in the TCRdb table, and some are missing; sequencing was by immunoSEQ multiplex PCR. This sample yields a few thousand clones, of which roughly four fifths are seen a single time; 4% to 6.5% belongs to the top ten. This chain joins TRBV11-2 and TRBJ2-7; possible D gene TRBD2, 6 bases. Sequences were derived from bone marrow, sampled before or after starting hypomethylating agent treatment for myelodysplastic syndrome (not recorded which). The TCR was taken from a human donor with myelodysplastic syndrome. The CDR3: CASSRDSFPYEQYF. The CDR3, as DNA: TGTGCCAGCAGCCGGGACTCCTTCCCCTACGAGCAGTACTTC.